One and the same sample provided the 5 T cell receptor beta chains below, sequenced in a study of T cell responses to AZD1222 COVID-19 vaccine. TCRdb keeps only in-frame clones here, not all; method: immunoSEQ multiplex PCR. The sample contains just over 30,000 clones, roughly 88% of which appear only once. Sequences were derived from peripheral blood, sampled 28 days after the second AZD1222 dose. The source of these receptors is an adult who received the AZD1222 COVID-19 vaccine.

The rearrangement links TRBV9 to TRBJ2-2; D may be TRBD1 (5 bases). The CDR3 spans 15 residues. Trimming shortened V by 0 bases and J by 0 bases, and 6 bases separated the two germline ends. Germline V CDR1 and CDR2: SGDLS, YYNGEE. CDR3 region: CASSVVQANTGELFF. DNA for the CDR3: TGTGCCAGCAGCGTAGTACAGGCGAACACCGGGGAGCTGTTTTTT.

CDR3 sequence: CASSLDRSSTYNEQFF. Here the CDR3 DNA reads TGTGCCAGCAGCCTGGATCGGTCTAGCACCTACAATGAGCAGTTCTTC. The genes are TRBV7-2 and TRBJ2-1, with D perhaps matching TRBD2 (5 bases). The V end was cut by 5 bases, the J end by 2 bases, with 16 bases between. The V gene's germline CDR1 is SGHTA and CDR2 FQGNSA. The CDR3 spans 16 residues. Full variable domain (remainder filled in from reference TRBV7-2 and TRBJ2-1): GAGVSQSPSNKVTEKGKDVELRCDPISGHTALYWYRQSLGQGLEFLIYFQGNSAPDKSGLPSDRFSAERTGGSVSTLTIQRTQQEDSAVYLCASSLDRSSTYNEQFFGPGTRLTVL.

This rearrangement joins TRBV29-1 to TRBJ1-2, with 8 bases aligning to TRBD1. V was pared by 4 bases and J by 5 bases, with 6 bases of the junction left unmatched. The length of the CDR3 is 13 residues. Germline V gene lookup returns CDR1 SQVTM and CDR2 ANQGSEA. CDR3 residues: CSVGGRGLYGYTF. The CDR3, as DNA: TGCAGCGTTGGAGGCAGGGGGCTTTATGGCTACACCTTC.

This chain joins TRBV19 and TRBJ1-3; the match to TRBD1 covers 8 bases. V was clipped by 2 bases and J by 0 bases; unmatched bases: 6. Germline V lookup: CDR1 LNHDA, CDR2 SQIVND (reference sequence). The CDR3 runs to 17 residues. The CDR3 here is CASSITGTGDSGNTIYF. The CDR3 nucleotides are TGTGCCAGTAGTATAACCGGGACAGGTGACTCTGGAAACACCATATATTTT. Combining the CDR3 with reference TRBV19 and TRBJ1-3 gives the whole variable domain DGGITQSPKYLFRKEGQNVTLSCEQNLNHDAMYWYRQDPGQGLRLIYYSQIVNDFQKGDIAEGYSVSREKKESFPLTVTSAQKNPTAFYLCASSITGTGDSGNTIYFGEGSWLTVV.

The chain combines TRBV4-1 with TRBJ1-5, with D possibly being TRBD1 (5 bases). The germline V gene encodes CDR1 MGHRA and CDR2 YSYEKL. Trimming shortened V by 4 bases and J by 3 bases, and 16 bases separated the two germline ends. This CDR3 contains 16 residues. The CDR3 bases are TGCGCCAGCAGCCCCGGTTCACCAGGGCTCAATCAGCCCCAGCATTTT. Translation: CASSPGSPGLNQPQHF.